This TCR beta chain is drawn from a study of blood T cell repertoires in COVID-19. Study-wide context: Both acute and convalescent COVID-19 samples were obtained from the United States, Italy and Spain. T cells, B-cell-depleted T cells, or PBMCs provided the cDNA or gDNA that served as material.

As processed by the authors: How many nucleated cells were present was estimated from reference gene primer amplification. TCRdb keeps only in-frame clones here, not all; method: immunoSEQ multiplex PCR. From that table come the V and J calls and clone size; the DNA was used to work out D and trimming. Among more than 50,000 clones, around 77% were seen once, and the ten largest hold about a tenth. Trimming took off 3 bases at V and 2 bases at J, with 11 bases between the two ends. CDR1 and CDR2 (germline): SGHNT, YYREEE (reference sequence). The CDR3 length is 15 residues. The gene calls are TRBV5-4 and TRBJ1-4; D is perhaps TRBD1 (5 bases). This TCR was recovered from a human donor in a cohort sampled during active COVID-19. The sequencing sample was made of peripheral blood. CDR3 DNA: TGTGCCAGCAGCTCCGCAGGGTCTACTAATGAAAAACTGTTTTTT. Translation: CASSSAGSTNEKLFF. Together with reference TRBV5-4 and TRBJ1-4, the CDR3 gives the full variable domain: ETGVTQSPTHLIKTRGQQVTLRCSSQSGHNTVSWYQQALGQGPQFIFQYYREEENGRGNFPPRFSGLQFPNYSSELNVNALELDDSALYLCASSSAGSTNEKLFFGSGTQLSVL.